This record concerns one T cell receptor (beta chain) sequence. Antigen unknown. The method was immunoSEQ multiplex PCR; TCRdb's version includes in-frame clones alone and lacks a portion of them. The data hold 130,000 or so clones, with roughly 80% observed a single time. The germline CDR1 and CDR2 sequences are MNHEY and SVGAGI. With 6 bases clipped from V and 0 bases from J, the junction kept 7 bases outside the gene matches. The CDR3 is 15 amino acids. The data derive from a study of radiation and T cells in renal cell carcinoma. Study-wide results and caveats: Pretreatment tumor biopsies were lacking, so baseline clonotypes are unknown.

As to time point: baseline pretreatment blood. Treatment denoted: 15 Gy SBRT to primary tumor, nephrectomy 4 weeks later. The tumor was a clear cell renal cell carcinoma. The TCR originated in a woman in her 50s with renal cell carcinoma. Sequencing used blood, obtained from a patient whose treatment included radiotherapy and nephrectomy. The J gene is TRBJ1-1, the V gene TRBV6-5, with 7 bases identical to TRBD1. In DNA, the CDR3 is TGTGCCAGCAGCCTGACAGGGATGGTGAACACTGAAGCTTTCTTT. Protein product: CASSLTGMVNTEAFF.